The TCR beta chain under discussion was sequenced for a study of blood T cell repertoires in COVID-19. The CDR3 is made up of 18 amino acids. V shed 1 base and J 6 bases; nucleotides not matched to a gene: 9. Germline V gives CDR1 KGHDR, CDR2 SFDVKD. This clone was observed a handful of times. TCRdb keeps only in-frame clones here, not all; method: immunoSEQ multiplex PCR. The table has 200,000 to 300,000 clones, about 87% seen once; the top ten hold approximately 6.8%. The specimen sequenced was peripheral blood. The rearrangement uses TRBV24-1 and TRBJ2-2; 11 bases agree with TRBD1. The origin of this receptor is a woman in her 70s with active or convalescent COVID-19. The CDR3 region has the DNA TGTGCCACCAGTGATTTCCGAAGGACAGGGGGCTTCCCCGGGGAGCTGTTTTTT. Translating gives CATSDFRRTGGFPGELFF.